This T cell receptor (beta chain) comes out of a study of CD8 T cells in Susac syndrome. The authors reverse transcribed roughly 0.5 to 1 ug RNA with random hexamers. The immunoSEQ assay covered 54 Vbeta and 13 Jbeta segments for CDR3. TCRdb re-called the immunoSEQ multiplex PCR reads through MiXCR, storing one row per CDR3 protein. The sample yields approximately 74,000 distinct CDR3 sequences, 90% to 95% seen once. V lost 0 bases and J lost 5, with 14 bases in between. From germline, CDR1 is LGHDT and CDR2 YNNKEL (reference sequence). This CDR3 has 16 amino acids. The T cells that were sequenced for TCR beta were CD8+ and CD4+ cells from blood. Definite or probable Susac syndrome was diagnosed using recently defined diagnostic criteria.

The chain combines TRBV3-1 with TRBJ1-5, with D perhaps matching TRBD1 (6 bases). The sequencing input was CD8+ T cells from PBMCs. This clonotype was obtained from a human donor with Susac syndrome. DNA for the CDR3: TGTGCCAGCAGCCAAGAGTCAGGGGCGCGCGATCAGCCCCAGCATTTT. Encoded protein: CASSQESGARDQPQHF.